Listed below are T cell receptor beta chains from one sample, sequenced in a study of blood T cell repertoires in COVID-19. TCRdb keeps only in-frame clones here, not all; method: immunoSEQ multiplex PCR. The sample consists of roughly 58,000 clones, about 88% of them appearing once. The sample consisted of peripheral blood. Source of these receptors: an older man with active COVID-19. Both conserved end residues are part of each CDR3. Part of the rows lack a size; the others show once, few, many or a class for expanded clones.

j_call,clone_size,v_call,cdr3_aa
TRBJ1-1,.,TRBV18,CASSESEDGVAFF
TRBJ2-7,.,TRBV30,CAVKPLGGIYEQYF
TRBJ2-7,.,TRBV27,CASSLQPGQGEDEQYF
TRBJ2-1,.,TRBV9,CASSPLLAGGYEQFF
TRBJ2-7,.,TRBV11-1,CASSPEGASYEQYF
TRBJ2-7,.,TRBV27,CASSPQREVYEQYF
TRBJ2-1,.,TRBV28,CASSLGTSGVNEQFF
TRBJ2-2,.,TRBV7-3,CASSLMKRGTGELFF
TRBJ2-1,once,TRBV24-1,CATSDPGTGGDEQFF
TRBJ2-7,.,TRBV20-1,CSSNRGYEQYF
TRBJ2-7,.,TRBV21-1,CASSQWGGREQYF
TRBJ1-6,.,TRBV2,CASSHDSGPPLHF
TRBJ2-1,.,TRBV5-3,CARSATSGRASEQFF
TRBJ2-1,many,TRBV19,CASSKDRGYNEQFF
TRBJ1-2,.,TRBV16,CASSPSGNGYTF
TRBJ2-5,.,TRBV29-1,CSAGRREETQYF
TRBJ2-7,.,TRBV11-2,CASSQGGSYEQYF
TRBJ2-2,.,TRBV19,CASSSAGELFF
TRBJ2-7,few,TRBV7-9,CASSRRTGEQYF
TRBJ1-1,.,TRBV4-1,CASSQDKGQYTEAFF
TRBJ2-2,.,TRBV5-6,CASSRNGGPGELFF
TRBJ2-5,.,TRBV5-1,CASSMGLQETQYF
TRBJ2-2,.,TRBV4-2,CASSQDMAPNTGELFF
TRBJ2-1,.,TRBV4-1,CASGRGHNEQFF
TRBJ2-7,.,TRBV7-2,CASSLRGSGSLSYEQYF
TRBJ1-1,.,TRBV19,CASSTRVPGTEAFF
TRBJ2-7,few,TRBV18,CASSPTVLSGRGIAGEQYF
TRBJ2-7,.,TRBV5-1,CASSKSGDSDEQYF
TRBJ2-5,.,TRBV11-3,CASSSAGTGERETQYF
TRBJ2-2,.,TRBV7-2,CASRPSVSGELFF
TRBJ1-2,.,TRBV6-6,CASSYSGGNYGYTF
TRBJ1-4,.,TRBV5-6,CASSFNQGAPVGEKLFF
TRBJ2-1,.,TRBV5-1,CASSSRGGNEQFF
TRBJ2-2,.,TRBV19,CASSISSGGYTGELFF
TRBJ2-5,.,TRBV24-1,CATSDPGEGGETQYF
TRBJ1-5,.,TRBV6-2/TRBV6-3,CASSYSGDRGNQPQHF
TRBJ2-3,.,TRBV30,CAWRSPGTDTQYF
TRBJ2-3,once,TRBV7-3,CASSSSGSGRNTQYF
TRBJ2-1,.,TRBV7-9,CASSPQGLMGNEQFF
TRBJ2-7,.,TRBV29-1,CSVDNRGWDEQYF
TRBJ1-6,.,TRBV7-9,CASSVDNSPLHF
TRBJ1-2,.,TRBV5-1,CASSNPSRQGAGGYTF
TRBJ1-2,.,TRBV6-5,CASSWGSGYTF
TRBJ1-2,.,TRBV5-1,CASSQYRVEMGYTF
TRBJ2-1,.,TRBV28,CASSPNRGSLVNEQFF
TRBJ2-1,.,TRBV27,CASSRGTTYNEQFF
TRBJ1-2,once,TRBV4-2,CASSQDLLSTYYGYTF
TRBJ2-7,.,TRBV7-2,CASSSRTSGTYEQYF
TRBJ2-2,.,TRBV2,CASSEISSGELFF
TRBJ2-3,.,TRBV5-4,CASSLGLAGSDTQYF
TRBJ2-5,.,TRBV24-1,CATSDPTQVGETQYF
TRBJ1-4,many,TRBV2,CAGRQGSTNEKLFF
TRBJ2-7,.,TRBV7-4,CASNPRHEQYF